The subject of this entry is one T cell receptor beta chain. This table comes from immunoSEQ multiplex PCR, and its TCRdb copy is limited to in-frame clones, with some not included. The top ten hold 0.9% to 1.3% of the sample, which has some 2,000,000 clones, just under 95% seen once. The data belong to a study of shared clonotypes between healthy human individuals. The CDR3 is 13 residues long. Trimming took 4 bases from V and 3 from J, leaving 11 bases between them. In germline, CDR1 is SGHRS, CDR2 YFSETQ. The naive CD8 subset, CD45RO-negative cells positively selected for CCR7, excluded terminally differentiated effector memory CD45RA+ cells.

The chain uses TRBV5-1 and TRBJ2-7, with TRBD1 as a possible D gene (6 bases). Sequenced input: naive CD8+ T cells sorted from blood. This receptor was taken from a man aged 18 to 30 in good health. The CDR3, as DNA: TGCGCCAGCAGCAGGGGACAAGACTACGAGCAGTACTTC. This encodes CASSRGQDYEQYF.